The 14 T cell receptor beta chains presented below share a single source sample, sequenced in a study of blood T cell repertoires in COVID-19. The table came from immunoSEQ multiplex PCR; TCRdb's copy has only in-frame clones and leaves some out. This sample carries some 230,000 clones, 80% to 90% of them seen once, and the ten largest clones take approximately 3.5%. Sample: PBMCs or T cells enriched from blood (not recorded which). The receptors originated from a woman younger than 35 in a cohort exposed to, infected with or recovered from COVID-19 (not recorded which).

The rearrangement joins TRBV7-2 to TRBJ2-7, with D uncertain. Germline assignment: CDR1 SGHTA and CDR2 FQGNSA. The CDR3 has 14 residues. Trimming removed 4 bases from V and 3 bases from J, with 13 bases in between. The CDR3: CASSSRRSFYEQYF. In nucleotides, the CDR3 is TGTGCCAGCAGCTCCCGACGGAGCTTCTACGAGCAGTACTTC.

The chain recombines TRBV11-3 with TRBJ2-1, with 10 positions matching TRBD2. CDR3 length: 15 amino acids. Germline V lookup: CDR1 SGHNT, CDR2 YENEEA. With V trimmed by 4 bases and J by 4 bases, 4 bases remained unmatched. The CDR3 loop reads CASSSSLAGYNEQFF. The CDR3, as DNA: TGTGCCAGCAGCTCTTCACTAGCGGGGTACAATGAGCAGTTCTTC.

The rearrangement joins TRBV7-9 to TRBJ2-5; D is unresolved. This CDR3 contains 15 residues. Trimming removed 2 bases at V and 1 base at J, with 11 bases between. Germline assignment: CDR1 SEHNR and CDR2 FQNEAQ (reference sequence). Here the CDR3 DNA reads TGTGCCAGCAGCTTATTCGAACAGACCCAAGAGACCCAGTACTTC. It codes for CASSLFEQTQETQYF.

The gene calls are TRBV11-2 and TRBJ2-1; D unresolved. The CDR3 consists of 16 residues. Trimming pared 2 bases from V and 9 bases from J, leaving 20 bases between. CDR1 SGHAT and CDR2 FQNNGV come from the germline V gene. The CDR3 reads CASSLNRLPSTGEQFF. CDR3 nucleotide sequence: TGTGCCAGCAGCTTAAATCGGCTTCCGTCGACGGGTGAGCAGTTCTTC.

The rearrangement uses TRBV24-1 and TRBJ1-5; 8 positions match TRBD1. Germline V gene lookup returns CDR1 KGHDR and CDR2 SFDVKD. After removal of 3 bases from V and 3 bases from J, the junction contained 6 bases not matched to a gene. The CDR3 consists of 16 residues. Here the CDR3 DNA reads TGTGCCACCAGTGATGGACCGGGACAGGTCAATCAGCCCCAGCATTTT. It encodes CATSDGPGQVNQPQHF.

The chain carries TRBV7-2 and TRBJ2-3, with 12 positions matching TRBD2. Unmatched junction bases numbered 7, after V lost 0 bases and J lost 3 bases. The germline V gene has CDR1 SGHTA and CDR2 FQGNSA. The CDR3 extends over 18 amino acids. The CDR3 DNA is TGTGCCAGCAGCTTAGCCTCCCCTAGCGGGAGGGTAACAGATACGCAGTATTTT. This translates into CASSLASPSGRVTDTQYF.

This chain uses TRBV4-1 with TRBJ2-3, with 9 bases lining up with TRBD2. The V gene's germline CDR1 is MGHRA and CDR2 YSYEKL. The V gene end was trimmed by 4 bases and the J gene end by 4 bases; junction bases not matched to a gene: 9. This CDR3 region has 16 residues. The CDR3: CASSPDDSGSADTQYF. The CDR3 bases are TGCGCCAGCAGCCCCGACGATAGCGGGAGTGCAGATACGCAGTATTTT.

CDR3 amino acids: CAWSAAGGHTEAFF. DNA of the CDR3: TGTGCCTGGAGTGCGGCAGGGGGGCATACTGAAGCTTTCTTT. This chain joins TRBV30 and TRBJ1-1; 7 bases align to TRBD1. The V gene's germline CDR1 is GTSNPN and CDR2 SVGIG (reference sequence). There are 14 residues in the CDR3. With V trimmed by 1 base and J by 5 bases, 7 bases remained unmatched. Combining the CDR3 with reference TRBV30 and TRBJ1-1 gives the whole variable domain SQTIHQWPATLVQPVGSPLSLECTVEGTSNPNLYWYRQAAGRGLQLLFYSVGIGQISSEVPQNLSASRPQDRQFILSSKKLLLSDSGFYLCAWSAAGGHTEAFFGQGTRLTVV.

The chain links TRBV10-3 to TRBJ2-7; D possibly corresponds to TRBD1 (6 bases). Trimming cost V 5 bases and J 0 bases, with 11 bases left between them. The CDR3 extends over 14 amino acids. Germline lookup yields CDR1 ENHRY and CDR2 SYGVKD. CDR3 protein: CAISRTADSYEQYF. CDR3 nucleotide sequence: TGTGCCATCAGTCGGACAGCCGACTCCTACGAGCAGTACTTC.

The V call is TRBV3-1 (or the pseudogene TRBV3-2), the J call TRBJ1-3; D unclear. V lost 8 bases to trimming and J lost 3 bases, with 11 bases between them. Germline values: CDR1 LGHDT, CDR2 YNNKEL (reference sequence). There are 13 residues in the CDR3. CDR3 loop: CASGGFGGNTIYF. CDR3 DNA: TGTGCCAGCGGTGGTTTCGGTGGAAACACCATATATTTT.

The J gene is TRBJ2-7, the V gene TRBV7-9; D is perhaps TRBD2 (6 bases). In germline, CDR1 is SEHNR, CDR2 FQNEAQ (reference sequence). The CDR3 consists of 16 residues. Trimming cost V 5 bases and J 5 bases, with 22 bases left between them. CDR3: CASSPPMGLAHDEQYF. CDR3 DNA: TGTGCCAGCAGCCCCCCCATGGGACTCGCTCACGACGAGCAGTACTTC.

This chain joins TRBV24-1 and TRBJ2-5; D gene unclear. The CDR3 length is 13 residues. Germline lookup yields CDR1 KGHDR and CDR2 SFDVKD. Trimming took 5 bases from V and 0 from J, leaving 6 bases between them. The CDR3 DNA sequence: TGTGCCACCAGTGCCGTAAACCAAGAGACCCAGTACTTC. The encoded protein is CATSAVNQETQYF.

This clone was picked up a small number of times. The chain uses TRBV7-9 and TRBJ2-5; perhaps TRBD2 as D (6 bases). The CDR3 has 13 amino acids. Trimming left V 1 base short and J 7 bases short, with 10 bases between. Germline values: CDR1 SEHNR, CDR2 FQNEAQ (reference sequence). DNA of the CDR3: TGTGCCAGCAGCTTAGAGACTAGGGGGACCCAGTACTTC. This sequence encodes CASSLETRGTQYF.

The rearrangement links TRBV11-2 to TRBJ2-7; no reliable D call. V lost 0 bases to trimming and J lost 4 bases, with 13 bases between them. This CDR3 region has 15 residues. Germline CDR1 SGHAT, CDR2 FQNNGV. CDR3 bases: TGTGCCAGCAGCTTAGACCCCACCCCGGGTTACGAGCAGTACTTC. Protein product: CASSLDPTPGYEQYF. Together with reference TRBV11-2 and TRBJ2-7, the CDR3 gives the full variable domain: EAGVAQSPRYKIIEKRQSVAFWCNPISGHATLYWYQQILGQGPKLLIQFQNNGVVDDSQLPKDRFSAERLKGVDSTLKIQPAKLEDSAVYLCASSLDPTPGYEQYFGPGTRLTVT.